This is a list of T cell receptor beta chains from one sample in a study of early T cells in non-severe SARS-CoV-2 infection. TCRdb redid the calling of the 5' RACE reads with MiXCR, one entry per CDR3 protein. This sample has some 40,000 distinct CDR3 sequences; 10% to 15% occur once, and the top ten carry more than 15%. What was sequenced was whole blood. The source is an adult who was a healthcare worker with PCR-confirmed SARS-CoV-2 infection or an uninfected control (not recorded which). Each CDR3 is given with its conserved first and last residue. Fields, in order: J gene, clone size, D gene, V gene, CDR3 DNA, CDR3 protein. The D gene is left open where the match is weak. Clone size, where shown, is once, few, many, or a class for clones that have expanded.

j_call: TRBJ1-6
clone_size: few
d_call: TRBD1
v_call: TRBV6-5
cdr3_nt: TGTGCCAGCAGTTACATTCCGGGACAGGTCGTTGGGTCCTATAATTCACCCCTCCACTTT
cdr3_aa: CASSYIPGQVVGSYNSPLHF

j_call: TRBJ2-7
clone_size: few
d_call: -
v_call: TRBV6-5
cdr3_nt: TGTGCCAGCAGTACCGGGGGCGAGCAGTACTTC
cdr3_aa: CASSTGGEQYF

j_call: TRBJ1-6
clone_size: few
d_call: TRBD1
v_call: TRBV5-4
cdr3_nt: TGTGCCAGCAGCGCTGGACAGGGGAATTCACCCCTCCACTTT
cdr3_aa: CASSAGQGNSPLHF

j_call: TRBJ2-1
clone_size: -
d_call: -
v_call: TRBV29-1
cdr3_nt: TGCAGCGTTGAGGTACAGCAGTTCTTC
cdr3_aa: CSVEVQQFF

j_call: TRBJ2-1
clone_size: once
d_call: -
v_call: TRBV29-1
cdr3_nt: TGCAGCGCCAGGGTCAATGAGCAGTTCTTC
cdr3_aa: CSARVNEQFF

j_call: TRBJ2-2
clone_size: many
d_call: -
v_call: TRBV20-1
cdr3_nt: TGCAGTGCTAGTACCGGGGTCTACACCGGGGAGCTGTTTTTT
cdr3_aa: CSASTGVYTGELFF

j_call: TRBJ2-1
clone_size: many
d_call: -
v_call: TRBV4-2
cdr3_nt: TGTGCCAGCAGCCAAGATAGGCTACTTTCCAATGAGCAGTTCTTC
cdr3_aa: CASSQDRLLSNEQFF

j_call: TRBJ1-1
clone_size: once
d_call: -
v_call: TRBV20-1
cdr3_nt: TGCAGTGCTAGAGGTCGAAGTTGGTACACTGAAGCTTTCTTT
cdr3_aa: CSARGRSWYTEAFF

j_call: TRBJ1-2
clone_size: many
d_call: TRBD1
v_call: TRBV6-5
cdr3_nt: TGTGCCAGCAGTGAGATCCAGGGGGCCCTTCGTGGCTACACCTTC
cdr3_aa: CASSEIQGALRGYTF

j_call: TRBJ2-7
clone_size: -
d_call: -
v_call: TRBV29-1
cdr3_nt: TGCAGCGCACCTACAGATACCTATTACGAGCAGTACTTC
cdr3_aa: CSAPTDTYYEQYF

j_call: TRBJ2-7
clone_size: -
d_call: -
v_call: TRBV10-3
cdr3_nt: TGTGCCATCACACCAGGGACCAACTACGAGCAGTACTTC
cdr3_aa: CAITPGTNYEQYF

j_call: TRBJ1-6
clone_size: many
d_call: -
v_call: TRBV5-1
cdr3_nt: TGCGCCAGCAGCTTGGATGACTCACCCGGCGGTTCACCCCTCCACTTT
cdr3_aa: CASSLDDSPGGSPLHF

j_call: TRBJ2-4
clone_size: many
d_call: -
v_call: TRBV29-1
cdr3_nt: TGCAGCGTTGGTGACCTAGCCAAAAACATTCAGTACTTC
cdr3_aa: CSVGDLAKNIQYF

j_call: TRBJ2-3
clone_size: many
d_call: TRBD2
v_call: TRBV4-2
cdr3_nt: TGTGCCAGCAGCAATTTACTAGCGGCACTCAGGAGTACGCAGTATTTT
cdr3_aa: CASSNLLAALRSTQYF

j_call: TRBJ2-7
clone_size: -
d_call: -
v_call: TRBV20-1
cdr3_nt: TGCAGTGCTGCCGCGGGAAGCAACGAGCAGTACTTC
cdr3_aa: CSAAAGSNEQYF

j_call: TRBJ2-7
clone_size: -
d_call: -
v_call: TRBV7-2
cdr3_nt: TGTGCCAGCAGCCCCATGGACTACGTACTCTACGAGCAGTACTTC
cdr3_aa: CASSPMDYVLYEQYF

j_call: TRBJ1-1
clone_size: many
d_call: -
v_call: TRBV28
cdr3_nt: TGTGCCAGCAGTTTAAACCTCAAGAACACTGAAGCTTTCTTT
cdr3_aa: CASSLNLKNTEAFF

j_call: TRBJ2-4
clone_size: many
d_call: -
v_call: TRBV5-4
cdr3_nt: TGTGCCAGCAGGGCAGGGAGGAAGGAAAACATTCAGTACTTC
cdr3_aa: CASRAGRKENIQYF

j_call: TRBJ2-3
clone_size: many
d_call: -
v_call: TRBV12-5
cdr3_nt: TGTGCTAGTGGTTTGGTATTCGGATCACTGTATTTT
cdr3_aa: CASGLVFGSLYF

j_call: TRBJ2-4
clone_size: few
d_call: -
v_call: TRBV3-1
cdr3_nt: TGTGCCAGCAGCTCTAACTTAGGAACCAAAAACATTCAGTACTTC
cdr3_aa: CASSSNLGTKNIQYF

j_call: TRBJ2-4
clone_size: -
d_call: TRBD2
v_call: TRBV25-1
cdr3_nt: TGTGCCAGCAGTTCCGGGGGGGGGAAAAACATTCAGTACTTC
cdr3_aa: CASSSGGGKNIQYF

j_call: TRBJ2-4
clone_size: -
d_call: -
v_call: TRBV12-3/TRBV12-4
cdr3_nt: TGTGCCAGCAGTCCGGCCCTACAGGGCGCCAAAAACATTCAGTACTTC
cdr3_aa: CASSPALQGAKNIQYF

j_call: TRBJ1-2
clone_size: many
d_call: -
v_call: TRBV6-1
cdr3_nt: TGTGCCAGCAGTAAGGTCAGGGGATCCGGTGGCTACACCTTC
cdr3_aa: CASSKVRGSGGYTF

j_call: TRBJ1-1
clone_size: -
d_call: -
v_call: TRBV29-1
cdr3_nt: TGCAGCGCCGAGGAGCGCAGGAACACTGAAGCTTTCTTT
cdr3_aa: CSAEERRNTEAFF

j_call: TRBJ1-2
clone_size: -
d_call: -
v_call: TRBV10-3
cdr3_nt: TGTGCCATCAGTGCCTCCCGCGAGGGGCAAGATGGCTACACCTTC
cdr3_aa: CAISASREGQDGYTF

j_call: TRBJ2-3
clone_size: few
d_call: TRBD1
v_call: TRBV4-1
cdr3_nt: TGCGCCAGCAGCCAAGACCGGGACAGTCTACAGGATACGCAGTATTTT
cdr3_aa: CASSQDRDSLQDTQYF

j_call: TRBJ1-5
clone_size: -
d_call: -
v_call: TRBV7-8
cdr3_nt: TGTGCCAGCAGCTCGAATATCAATCAGCCCCAGCATTTT
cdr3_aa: CASSSNINQPQHF

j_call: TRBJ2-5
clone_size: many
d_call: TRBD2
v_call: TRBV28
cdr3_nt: TGTGCCAGCAGTTCTACGGTTGCGGGAGTCCGAGAAGAGACCCAGTACTTC
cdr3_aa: CASSSTVAGVREETQYF

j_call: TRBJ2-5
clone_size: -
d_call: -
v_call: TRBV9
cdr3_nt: TGTGCCAGCAGCGTAGCATGGGAGGAGACCCAGTACTTC
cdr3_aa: CASSVAWEETQYF

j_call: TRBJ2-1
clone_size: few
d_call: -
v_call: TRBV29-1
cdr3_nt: TGCAGCGCCCGAAGGCCCGGGGATTCCTACAATGAGCAGTTCTTC
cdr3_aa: CSARRPGDSYNEQFF

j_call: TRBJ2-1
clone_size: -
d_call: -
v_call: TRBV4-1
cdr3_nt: TGCGCCAGCAGCTACGGGGTCGAGCAGTTCTTC
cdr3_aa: CASSYGVEQFF

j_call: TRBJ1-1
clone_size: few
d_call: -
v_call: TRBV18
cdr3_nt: TGTGCCAGCTCACCACGTCAGGGGCCGCAAGGTGAAGCTTTCTTT
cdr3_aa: CASSPRQGPQGEAFF

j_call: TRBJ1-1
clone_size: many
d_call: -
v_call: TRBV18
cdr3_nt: TGTGCCAGCTCACCCAAGGTTAGCACTGAAGCTTTCTTT
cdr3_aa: CASSPKVSTEAFF

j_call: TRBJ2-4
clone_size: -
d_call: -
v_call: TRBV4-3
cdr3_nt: TGCGCCAGCAGCCAACGACCCCCATCCCAGAGGGCCAAAAACATTCAGTACTTC
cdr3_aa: CASSQRPPSQRAKNIQYF

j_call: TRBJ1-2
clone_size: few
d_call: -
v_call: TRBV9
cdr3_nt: TGTGCCAGCAGCGCGGCAGGGGCCTACTATGGCTACACCTTC
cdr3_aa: CASSAAGAYYGYTF

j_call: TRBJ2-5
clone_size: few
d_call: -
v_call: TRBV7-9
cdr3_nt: TGTGCCAGCAGCCATTCCGAACCAGGAGGGACCCAGTACTTC
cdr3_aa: CASSHSEPGGTQYF

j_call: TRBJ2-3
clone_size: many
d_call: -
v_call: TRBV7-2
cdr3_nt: TGTGCCAGCAGCAGTCGCCGGGACACAGATACGCAGTATTTT
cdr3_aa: CASSSRRDTDTQYF

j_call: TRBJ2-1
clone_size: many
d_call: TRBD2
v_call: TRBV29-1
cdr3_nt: TGCAGCGCCCCCCCGCTAGCGGGATACAATGAGCAGTTCTTC
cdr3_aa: CSAPPLAGYNEQFF

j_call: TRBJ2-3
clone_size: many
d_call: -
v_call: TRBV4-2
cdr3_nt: TGTGCCAGCAGCCAAGGACCAGAAACAGATACGCAGTATTTT
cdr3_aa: CASSQGPETDTQYF

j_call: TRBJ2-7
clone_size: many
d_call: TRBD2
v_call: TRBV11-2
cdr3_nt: TGTGCCAGCAGCCCGAGCGGGAGGGTCTACGAGCAGTACTTC
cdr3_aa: CASSPSGRVYEQYF

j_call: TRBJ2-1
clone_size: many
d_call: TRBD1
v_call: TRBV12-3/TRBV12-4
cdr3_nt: TGTGCCAGCAGTTCCCGGGACAGGGGGTTCGATGAGCAGTTCTTC
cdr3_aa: CASSSRDRGFDEQFF

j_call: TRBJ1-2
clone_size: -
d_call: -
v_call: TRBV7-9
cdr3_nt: TGTGCCAGCAGCCCCGGAAGGGGCTATGGCTACACCTTC
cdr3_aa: CASSPGRGYGYTF

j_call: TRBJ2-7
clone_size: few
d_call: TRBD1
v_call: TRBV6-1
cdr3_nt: TGTGCCAGCAACGACAGGGGCTACGAGCAGTACTTC
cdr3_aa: CASNDRGYEQYF